These 21 T cell receptor beta chains were sequenced from one sample in a study of blood T cells in healthy people across ages. Primers used in a second PCR of about 6 to 11 cycles were a sample-barcoded 5' primer and a J-beta primer mix. TCRdb re-analysed the 5' RACE reads in MiXCR, keeping a single row per CDR3 protein. The sample comprises hundreds of thousands of distinct CDR3 sequences, 56% of which are singletons, and around 25% rests with the top ten. The sequencing sample was made of blood. The origin of the receptors is a middle-aged man in good health.

The gene calls are TRBV7-9 and TRBJ2-5; 8 nucleotides agree with TRBD2. V trimming: 1 base; J trimming: 0 bases; junction bases outside the gene matches: 16. Germline CDR1 SEHNR, CDR2 FQNEAQ (reference sequence). The CDR3 has 20 residues. The DNA for the CDR3 is TGTGCCAGCAGCTTAGTCCGGCGGGAGGCACAAAATCAGTACCAAGAGACCCAGTACTTC. Its protein product is CASSLVRREAQNQYQETQYF.

The chain combines TRBV20-1 with TRBJ2-5, with 10 bases matching TRBD1. V was pared by 3 bases and J by 1 base, with 2 bases of the junction left unmatched. Looked up from germline, CDR1 is DFQATT and CDR2 is SNEGSKA (reference sequence). The CDR3 is 14 residues long. The CDR3 nucleotides read TGCAGTGCTAGGACAGGGGGCGCCCAAGAGACCCAGTACTTC. The encoded protein is CSARTGGAQETQYF.

This chain uses TRBV6-6 with TRBJ2-3, with 9 bases that match TRBD2. Germline loops: CDR1 MNHNY, CDR2 SVGAGI (reference sequence). The CDR3 covers 16 residues. J gave up 2 bases and V 6 bases, and 9 bases lay outside the gene matches. In DNA form, the CDR3 reads TGTGCCAGCAGGTTCGGTAGCGGGGGAAACACAGATACGCAGTATTTT. Its protein product is CASRFGSGGNTDTQYF.

The rearrangement links TRBV6-6 to TRBJ2-4; tentative D call: TRBD1 (6 bases). Germline CDR1 is MNHNY and CDR2 is SVGAGI (reference sequence). This CDR3 has 14 amino acids. V was trimmed by 0 bases and J by 7 bases, leaving 10 bases between them. The CDR3 DNA follows: TGTGCCAGCAGTTACTCTACAGGGTCGAACATTCAGTACTTC. It specifies CASSYSTGSNIQYF.

V and J are TRBV21-1 and TRBJ2-5; the D call TRBD1 from the table was never checked on the DNA. The J call may be incorrect, as the DNA end agrees better with TRBJ2-7. TRBV21-1 is a pseudogene segment. This CDR3 spans 18 amino acids. DNA of the CDR3: TGTACCAGCAGCCCAACAAAGGGGGGGACGGATAGCTCCTACGAGCAGTACTTC. The encoded protein is CTSSPTKGGTDSSYEQYF.

This chain links TRBV10-3 with TRBJ1-2; the D gene is possibly TRBD1 (5 bases). This CDR3 spans 11 amino acids. The ends were cut back, 8 bases at V and 6 bases at J, with 10 bases in the middle. Germline-derived CDR1 and CDR2 are ENHRY and SYGVKD. CDR3 region: CAIFREDGYTF. The CDR3 nucleotides read TGTGCCATCTTCAGGGAAGATGGCTACACCTTC.

This clonotype was observed a few times. The CDR3 DNA sequence: TGCAGCGTTAAAACGGGCTACGAGCAGTACTTC. Encoded protein: CSVKTGYEQYF. The chain is built from TRBV29-1 and TRBJ2-7; D is undetermined. Germline loops: CDR1 SQVTM, CDR2 ANQGSEA. Trimming left V 5 bases short and J 3 bases short, with 8 bases between. This CDR3 spans 11 amino acids.

Written as DNA, the CDR3 is TGTGCCAGCAGCTTGGGCGGATTAAACTCCTACGAGCAGTACTTC. This codes for CASSLGGLNSYEQYF. The rearrangement uses TRBV5-4 and TRBJ2-5; unclear D gene. Near its end, the DNA agrees better with TRBJ2-7, so the J call may be wrong. CDR1 is SGHNT, CDR2 YYREEE, per germline (reference sequence). The CDR3 spans 15 residues.

This chain uses TRBV6-6 with TRBJ1-2; D is unclear. Germline-derived CDR1 and CDR2 are MNHNY and SVGAGI (reference sequence). The CDR3 runs to 17 residues. V gave up 0 bases and J gave up 0 bases, with 14 bases separating them. The DNA of the CDR3 is TGTGCCAGCAGTTACTCCGGTACACCTCTTACTAACTATGGCTACACCTTC. Translation gives CASSYSGTPLTNYGYTF.

This chain links TRBV7-8 with TRBJ2-1; 7 bases match TRBD1. CDR1 is SGHVS, CDR2 FQNEAQ, per germline. Trimming took 4 bases from V and 8 from J; bases not matched to a gene: 8. This CDR3 has 14 residues. As DNA, the CDR3 is TGTGCCAGCAGCTCTGACAGGGTCCTGGATGAGCAGTTCTTC. This encodes CASSSDRVLDEQFF. Drawing the rest from reference TRBV7-8 and TRBJ2-1, the complete variable domain is GAGVSQSPRYKVAKRGQDVALRCDPISGHVSLFWYQQALGQGPEFLTYFQNEAQLDKSGLPSDRFFAERPEGSVSTLKIQRTQQEDSAVYLCASSSDRVLDEQFFGPGTRLTVL.

The J gene is TRBJ2-1, the V gene TRBV29-1; D remains ambiguous. This CDR3 contains 12 residues. CDR1 SQVTM and CDR2 ANQGSEA come from the germline V gene. With 7 bases removed from V and 5 bases from J, the gap between germline ends came to 12 bases. Here the CDR3 reads CSGSLRNNEQFF. The CDR3 DNA reads as TGCAGCGGGAGCCTCAGGAACAATGAGCAGTTCTTC.

The chain carries TRBV12-3 or TRBV12-4 and TRBJ2-5, with TRBD1 matching 10 bases. This CDR3 is 16 amino acids long. With 6 bases clipped from V and 3 bases from J, the junction kept 10 bases outside the gene matches. The CDR3, as DNA: TGTGCCAGCAGGTCGCGACAGGGGGCGGGAGAAGAGACCCAGTACTTC. It encodes CASRSRQGAGEETQYF.

The chain uses TRBV18 and TRBJ2-6; D is possibly TRBD1 (6 bases). The V gene lost 4 bases and the J gene lost 2 bases, with 18 bases spanning the gap. Germline V gene lookup returns CDR1 KGHSH and CDR2 LQKENI. The CDR3 length is 18 residues. CDR3: CASSHNDRTDTGANVLTF. CDR3 sequence (DNA): TGTGCCAGCTCACACAATGATAGGACAGACACTGGGGCCAACGTCCTGACTTTC.

This clonotype has a handful of counts. The chain recombines TRBV2 with TRBJ2-6, with a tentative D call TRBD1 (5 bases). This CDR3 region has 13 residues. The V gene's germline CDR1 is SNHLY and CDR2 FYNNEI. Trimming stripped 4 bases from V and 7 bases from J, with 8 bases between. CDR3: CASSAQGANVLTF. CDR3 coding DNA: TGTGCCAGCAGTGCGCAGGGCGCCAACGTCCTGACTTTC.

V is TRBV6-6 and J is TRBJ1-4; D might be TRBD1 (6 bases). CDR1 is MNHNY and CDR2 is SVGAGI in the germline V gene (reference sequence). The V end was cut by 4 bases, the J end by 0 bases, with 12 bases between. The CDR3 spans 16 residues. In DNA, the CDR3 is TGTGCCAGCAGTTCGACAGGAGAACCAACTAATGAAAAACTGTTTTTT. Translating it yields CASSSTGEPTNEKLFF.

The V gene is TRBV4-2, the J gene TRBJ2-2; no firm D call. The CDR3 has 16 amino acids. Germline V CDR1 and CDR2: LGHNA, YNFKEQ. Deletions cut 1 base from V and 1 base from J, with 10 bases between. The CDR3 protein is CASSQVASRNTGELFF. The DNA of the CDR3 is TGTGCCAGCAGCCAAGTTGCAAGTCGGAACACCGGGGAGCTGTTTTTT.

This clonotype has more than one count but fewer than ten. The chain uses TRBV29-1 and TRBJ1-2; D gene uncertain. Germline assignment: CDR1 SQVTM and CDR2 ANQGSEA. Between the trimmed V and J ends, which lost 0 bases and 2 bases, there was a span of 13 bases. There are 15 residues in the CDR3. The CDR3: CSVEDQDLVNYGYTF. The CDR3 nucleotides are TGCAGCGTTGAAGATCAGGACCTGGTCAACTATGGCTACACCTTC.

The chain joins TRBV27 to TRBJ1-4; D is ambiguous. Germline values: CDR1 MNHEY, CDR2 SMNVEV (reference sequence). The CDR3 length is 14 residues. Trimming cost V 4 bases and J 4 bases, with 10 bases left between them. CDR3 amino acids: CASSSSLGNEKLFF. The CDR3 nucleotides read TGTGCCAGCAGTTCTAGTCTGGGTAATGAAAAACTGTTTTTT.

The gene calls are TRBV12-3 or TRBV12-4 and TRBJ2-1; 7 nucleotides align to TRBD2. The CDR3 totals 13 residues. Trimming at V came to 3 bases and at J to 8 bases, leaving 4 bases not matched to a gene. This CDR3 reads CASSFSGPDEQFF. The CDR3 DNA reads as TGTGCCAGCAGTTTTAGCGGGCCGGATGAGCAGTTCTTC.

The rearrangement links TRBV7-9 to TRBJ2-3, with 7 bases that match TRBD1. The V gene's germline CDR1 is SEHNR and CDR2 FQNEAQ (reference sequence). The CDR3 covers 14 residues. Trimming took 7 bases from V and 0 from J; bases not matched to a gene: 4. The CDR3 here is CASTTGVSTDTQYF. In nucleotides, the CDR3 is TGTGCCAGCACTACAGGGGTGAGCACAGATACGCAGTATTTT.

V usage is TRBV20-1 and J usage is TRBJ2-7; 7 bases agree with TRBD2. V gave up 6 bases and J gave up 2 bases; unmatched junction bases: 4. Germline-derived CDR1 and CDR2 are DFQATT and SNEGSKA (reference sequence). The CDR3 has 12 amino acids. The DNA of the CDR3 is TGCAGTGCCGGGACTACACCCTACGAGCAGTACTTC. Translating gives CSAGTTPYEQYF.